This is a list of T cell receptor beta chains from one sample in a study of cytomegalovirus exposure and HLA in healthy donors. TCRdb keeps only in-frame clones here, not all; method: immunoSEQ multiplex PCR. The sample contains over 150,000 clones, around 76% of which appear only once. Material for sequencing was PBMCs. Receptor source: a man in his fifties or sixties in good health and CMV-seronegative. The CDR3 runs from the conserved cysteine through the conserved F or W. D genes are given only for firm matches. Clone size is shown for a subset of rows, as once, few, many or a class of expanded clone.

CDR3aa: CASSQDSHRGREQYF; CDR3nt: TGTGCCAGCAGCCAAGATTCCCACAGGGGTCGGGAGCAGTACTTC; abundance: NA; d_gene: TRBD1; v_gene: TRBV4-2; len: 15; j_gene: TRBJ2-7
CDR3aa: CASSQGDSYTEAFF; CDR3nt: TGCGCCAGCAGCCAAGGAGACAGTTACACTGAAGCTTTCTTT; abundance: NA; d_gene: NA; v_gene: TRBV4-1; len: 14; j_gene: TRBJ1-1
CDR3aa: CASRDRTGREKLFF; CDR3nt: TGTGCCAGCAGGGATCGTACAGGGCGTGAAAAACTGTTTTTT; abundance: NA; d_gene: NA; v_gene: TRBV28; len: 14; j_gene: TRBJ1-4
CDR3aa: CSSEQSYNSPLHF; CDR3nt: TGTTCCAGCGAACAAAGCTATAATTCACCCCTCCACTTT; abundance: NA; d_gene: NA; v_gene: TRBV7-9; len: 13; j_gene: TRBJ1-6
CDR3aa: CASSVGTGNSDTQYF; CDR3nt: TGTGCCAGCAGTGTGGGGACAGGGAATTCGGATACGCAGTATTTT; abundance: NA; d_gene: TRBD1; v_gene: TRBV28; len: 15; j_gene: TRBJ2-3
CDR3aa: CASSTRTGLGSGNTIYF; CDR3nt: TGTGCCAGCAGCACCCGGACAGGGTTGGGCTCTGGAAACACCATATATTTT; abundance: NA; d_gene: TRBD1; v_gene: TRBV7-2; len: 17; j_gene: TRBJ1-3
CDR3aa: CASSLTGGRDTEAFF; CDR3nt: TGTGCCAGCAGCTTAACCGGGGGAAGGGACACTGAAGCTTTCTTT; abundance: NA; d_gene: NA; v_gene: TRBV11-2; len: 15; j_gene: TRBJ1-1
CDR3aa: CASSYGTRVKNEQFF; CDR3nt: TGTGCCAGCAGTTACGGGACTAGAGTAAAGAATGAGCAGTTCTTC; abundance: few; d_gene: TRBD2; v_gene: TRBV27; len: 15; j_gene: TRBJ2-1
CDR3aa: CASSELEEETQYF; CDR3nt: TGTGCCAGCAGTGAATTGGAGGAGGAGACCCAGTACTTC; abundance: NA; d_gene: NA; v_gene: TRBV2; len: 13; j_gene: TRBJ2-5
CDR3aa: CASSIGPDRDHEQYF; CDR3nt: TGTGCCAGTAGTATAGGTCCGGACAGGGACCACGAGCAGTACTTC; abundance: NA; d_gene: TRBD1; v_gene: TRBV19; len: 15; j_gene: TRBJ2-7
CDR3aa: CASSLAVAGVGGTGELFF; CDR3nt: TGTGCCAGCAGCTTAGCCGTAGCGGGAGTGGGAGGCACCGGGGAGCTGTTTTTT; abundance: NA; d_gene: TRBD2; v_gene: TRBV7-2; len: 18; j_gene: TRBJ2-2
CDR3aa: CASSFSRTDTQYF; CDR3nt: TGTGCCAGCAGCTTTTCTAGGACAGATACGCAGTATTTT; abundance: NA; d_gene: NA; v_gene: TRBV5-4; len: 13; j_gene: TRBJ2-3
CDR3aa: CASSLVGGPETQYF; CDR3nt: TGCGCCAGCAGCTTGGTGGGAGGGCCCGAGACCCAGTACTTC; abundance: few; d_gene: TRBD2; v_gene: TRBV5-1; len: 14; j_gene: TRBJ2-5
CDR3aa: CASSLLADTGELFF; CDR3nt: TGCGCCAGCAGCTTGCTCGCGGACACCGGGGAGCTGTTTTTT; abundance: NA; d_gene: NA; v_gene: TRBV5-1; len: 14; j_gene: TRBJ2-2
CDR3aa: CASSQGLAGDGELFF; CDR3nt: TGTGCCAGCAGCCAAGGGCTAGCGGGTGACGGGGAGCTGTTTTTT; abundance: NA; d_gene: TRBD2; v_gene: TRBV4-2; len: 15; j_gene: TRBJ2-2
CDR3aa: CASSLGGPGTGELFF; CDR3nt: TGCGCCAGCAGCTTGGGGGGGCCTGGCACCGGGGAGCTGTTTTTT; abundance: NA; d_gene: NA; v_gene: TRBV5-1; len: 15; j_gene: TRBJ2-2
CDR3aa: CASSASQETQYF; CDR3nt: TGTGCCAGCAGCGCCTCGCAAGAGACCCAGTACTTC; abundance: NA; d_gene: NA; v_gene: TRBV9; len: 12; j_gene: TRBJ2-5
CDR3aa: CASSVDTGNTEAFF; CDR3nt: TGTGCCAGCAGCGTAGATACGGGGAACACTGAAGCTTTCTTT; abundance: NA; d_gene: NA; v_gene: TRBV5-4; len: 14; j_gene: TRBJ1-1
CDR3aa: CASSLGLGASEQYF; CDR3nt: TGCGCCAGCAGCTTGGGATTGGGGGCCAGCGAGCAGTACTTC; abundance: NA; d_gene: NA; v_gene: TRBV5-1; len: 14; j_gene: TRBJ2-7
CDR3aa: CASSPGSGATNEKLFF; CDR3nt: TGTGCCAGCAGCCCGGGATCAGGGGCCACTAATGAAAAACTGTTTTTT; abundance: NA; d_gene: NA; v_gene: TRBV5-4; len: 16; j_gene: TRBJ1-4
CDR3aa: CASSIVGGPKDTQYF; CDR3nt: TGTGCCAGTAGTATAGTCGGCGGCCCGAAGGATACGCAGTATTTT; abundance: NA; d_gene: NA; v_gene: TRBV19; len: 15; j_gene: TRBJ2-3
CDR3aa: CASSAGGLPSYEQYF; CDR3nt: TGCGCCAGCAGCGCTGGAGGCCTACCTAGCTACGAGCAGTACTTC; abundance: NA; d_gene: NA; v_gene: TRBV5-1; len: 15; j_gene: TRBJ2-7
CDR3aa: CASSFWGGGGDNSPLHF; CDR3nt: TGTGCCAGCAGTTTCTGGGGGGGAGGGGGGGATAATTCACCCCTCCACTTT; abundance: few; d_gene: NA; v_gene: TRBV28; len: 17; j_gene: TRBJ1-6
CDR3aa: CASRRQGASGNTIYF; CDR3nt: TGTGCCAGTAGACGACAGGGGGCTTCTGGAAACACCATATATTTT; abundance: few; d_gene: TRBD1; v_gene: TRBV19; len: 15; j_gene: TRBJ1-3
CDR3aa: CASSQEEGQEYEKLFF; CDR3nt: TGCGCCAGCAGCCAAGAAGAGGGACAGGAGTATGAAAAACTGTTTTTT; abundance: NA; d_gene: TRBD1; v_gene: TRBV4-1; len: 16; j_gene: TRBJ1-4
CDR3aa: CASSPRAGGVETQYF; CDR3nt: TGCGCCAGCAGCCCACGGGCAGGGGGAGTGGAGACCCAGTACTTC; abundance: NA; d_gene: TRBD1; v_gene: TRBV4-3; len: 15; j_gene: TRBJ2-5
CDR3aa: CASTPHRTGGVTGELFF; CDR3nt: TGTGCCAGCACCCCTCATCGGACAGGGGGCGTCACCGGGGAGCTGTTTTTT; abundance: NA; d_gene: TRBD1; v_gene: TRBV25-1; len: 17; j_gene: TRBJ2-2
CDR3aa: CASSPRTGTDLSHEQYF; CDR3nt: TGTGCCAGCAGCCCACGGACAGGGACTGACCTCTCCCACGAGCAGTACTTC; abundance: NA; d_gene: TRBD1; v_gene: TRBV7-2; len: 17; j_gene: TRBJ2-7
CDR3aa: CASSLTMRSSYEQYF; CDR3nt: TGTGCCAGCAGTTTAACCATGAGAAGCTCCTACGAGCAGTACTTC; abundance: NA; d_gene: NA; v_gene: TRBV28; len: 15; j_gene: TRBJ2-7